The 19 T cell receptor beta chains below all came from one sample that was sequenced in a study of T cell responses to AZD1222 COVID-19 vaccine (dated by TCRdb to the early 2020s). In light of the paper, this sample's time point label describes: baseline before first vaccination. What this sample's treatment or condition label stands for: meningococcal conjugate vaccine given as trial control. The method behind the library was the immunoSEQ multiplex PCR assay. Held by TCRdb, this immuneACCESS table contains in-frame sequences only and omits some clones. Under half of the omission traces to an unresolved V gene where checked; the cause of the rest is unknown. In all, the sample holds about 120,000 clones, and approximately 83% of those were seen once. The ten largest clones capture about 4% of the sample. The specimen was peripheral blood, collected on day 0 of MenACWY control vaccination. These receptors were obtained from an adult in good health.

This clone has more than one count but fewer than ten. The gene calls are TRBV15 and TRBJ2-7, with D tentatively TRBD1 or TRBD2 (5 bases each). The V and J ends lost 3 bases and 5 bases respectively, with 14 bases between them. The germline gives CDR1 LNHNV, CDR2 YYDKDF (reference sequence). CDR3 length: 14 residues. Here the CDR3 DNA reads TGTGCCACCAGCAGGGGGGAATTTGAGAACGAGCAGTACTTC. Protein: CATSRGEFENEQYF.

This clone was found once. The chain is built from TRBV18 and TRBJ1-3, with TRBD1 matching 11 bases. CDR1 and CDR2 from the germline V gene are KGHSH and LQKENI. The CDR3 covers 17 residues. The junction had 8 bases not matched to a gene; V was cut back by 3 bases and J by 4 bases. This chain's CDR3 is CASSPRGQGASGNTIYF. The CDR3 DNA reads as TGTGCCAGCTCACCGCGTGGACAGGGGGCTTCGGGAAACACCATATATTTT.

The gene calls are TRBV24-1 and TRBJ2-1; 11 bases are shared with TRBD1. The junction had 2 bases not matched to a gene; V was cut back by 3 bases and J by 2 bases. The CDR3 runs to 16 residues. Germline CDR1 and CDR2: KGHDR and SFDVKD. The CDR3 region has the DNA TGTGCCACCAGTGATGGACAGGGGGCCACCTACAATGAGCAGTTCTTC. This codes for CATSDGQGATYNEQFF.

This chain joins TRBV9 and TRBJ1-2; no definite D call. V was pared by 1 base and J by 2 bases, with 0 bases between. The CDR3 is 11 amino acids. The V gene's germline CDR1 is SGDLS and CDR2 YYNGEE. The CDR3 DNA reads TGTGCCAGCAGCGTAAACTATGGCTACACCTTC. Residues: CASSVNYGYTF.

Notes on this clone: No DNA is shown, since the ends of the CDR3 on it are uncertain; the CDR3 is the one TCRdb lists. The V call is TRBV12-3 or TRBV12-4, the J call TRBJ2-2; the table calls TRBD2, which could not be checked here. The CDR3 length equals 12 residues, ends included. The CDR3 is CASSFGAGELFF.

The chain joins TRBV11-2 to TRBJ2-7, with 8 bases matching TRBD1. The CDR3 is 15 amino acids. Germline V lookup: CDR1 SGHAT, CDR2 FQNNGV. The junction had 11 bases not matched to a gene; V was cut back by 5 bases and J by 5 bases. This CDR3 is CASSPTGGQGHEQYF. The CDR3 coding sequence is TGTGCCAGCAGCCCGACCGGAGGACAGGGCCACGAGCAGTACTTC.

The chain couples TRBV18 to TRBJ1-3; TRBD1 agrees at 7 bases. The CDR3 contains 15 residues. Germline V gene data show CDR1 as KGHSH and CDR2 as LQKENI. V lost 5 bases, J lost 2 bases, and 6 bases stayed unmatched. The CDR3 region is CASSTRQGTGNTIYF. In nucleotides, the CDR3 is TGTGCCAGCTCAACCCGACAGGGCACTGGAAACACCATATATTTT.

The V and J genes are TRBV28 and TRBJ1-2; possible D gene TRBD1, 5 bases. The CDR3 runs 14 residues. V lost 5 bases and J 9 bases, leaving 19 bases between the germline ends. Germline V lookup: CDR1 MDHEN, CDR2 SYDVKM. CDR3 protein: CASSVLGGGSSYTF. CDR3 DNA: TGTGCCAGCAGTGTCCTCGGGGGGGGTAGTAGCTACACCTTC.

The rearrangement joins TRBV4-2 to TRBJ1-2; D uncertain. Germline V gene data show CDR1 as LGHNA and CDR2 as YNFKEQ. The ends were cut back, 1 base at V and 6 bases at J, with 9 bases in the middle. The CDR3 totals 13 residues. CDR3 in amino acids: CASSQAAQDGYTF. The DNA for the CDR3 is TGTGCCAGCAGCCAAGCGGCCCAGGATGGCTACACCTTC.

V usage is TRBV5-1 and J usage is TRBJ1-6; perhaps TRBD1 as D (5 bases). V was cut by 6 bases and J by 5 bases, with 12 bases left in between. Germline loops: CDR1 SGHRS, CDR2 YFSETQ. The CDR3 totals 14 residues. The CDR3 protein is CASTFDSDNSPLHF. DNA of the CDR3: TGCGCCAGCACCTTTGACAGTGATAATTCACCCCTCCACTTT.

The J gene is TRBJ2-7, the V gene TRBV6-5; 8 bases map to TRBD1. With V trimmed by 6 bases and J by 3 bases, 1 base remained unmatched. CDR3 length: 12 amino acids. The germline gives CDR1 MNHEY, CDR2 SVGAGI. The CDR3: CASRTGVYEQYF. The CDR3 DNA is TGTGCCAGCAGGACAGGGGTCTACGAGCAGTACTTC.

The CDR3 region has the DNA TGTGCCACTCACTCACAGGGTCCCTCTGGAAACACCATATATTTT. It yields the protein CATHSQGPSGNTIYF. The chain joins TRBV6-5 to TRBJ1-3; the D gene is possibly TRBD1 (6 bases). The germline V and J ends were trimmed by 10 bases and 0 bases, with 16 bases remaining between them. Germline lookup yields CDR1 MNHEY and CDR2 SVGAGI. The CDR3 length is 15 residues.

The rearrangement links TRBV15 to TRBJ2-5; either TRBD1 or TRBD2 may fit D (5 bases each). V lost 5 bases and J lost 1, with 14 bases in between. The CDR3 totals 15 residues. Germline CDR1 reads LNHNV; CDR2 reads YYDKDF (reference sequence). CDR3 in amino acids: CATSGPKRGQETQYF. In nucleotides, the CDR3 is TGTGCCACCAGCGGCCCCAAGAGGGGCCAAGAGACCCAGTACTTC.

This chain connects TRBV5-1 to TRBJ1-1; 11 bases are shared with TRBD1. CDR3 length: 14 amino acids. With 1 base clipped from V and 8 bases from J, the junction kept 4 bases outside the gene matches. Germline CDR1 reads SGHRS; CDR2 reads YFSETQ. CDR3 loop: CASSLPRTGGEAFF. As DNA, the CDR3 is TGCGCCAGCAGCTTGCCGCGGACAGGGGGCGAAGCTTTCTTT. Filled out from reference TRBV5-1 and TRBJ1-1, the complete variable domain reads KAGVTQTPRYLIKTRGQQVTLSCSPISGHRSVSWYQQTPGQGLQFLFEYFSETQRNKGNFPGRFSGRQFSNSRSEMNVSTLELGDSALYLCASSLPRTGGEAFFGQGTRLTVV.

This chain links TRBV12-3 or TRBV12-4 with TRBJ1-5, with 8 bases matching TRBD1. This CDR3 has 13 amino acids. V dropped 8 bases and J dropped 6; count of bases not matched to a gene: 6. This chain's CDR3 is CASLDRVSQPQHF. DNA for the CDR3: TGTGCCAGCCTGGACAGGGTCAGTCAGCCCCAGCATTTT.

This CDR3 is CATSDSDEQFF. In DNA, the CDR3 is TGTGCCACCAGTGATTCCGATGAGCAGTTCTTC. The chain joins TRBV24-1 to TRBJ2-1; D uncertain. CDR3 length: 11 amino acids. V dropped 2 bases and J dropped 8 bases, with 3 bases sitting between them. CDR1 and CDR2 (germline): KGHDR, SFDVKD.

The V and J genes are TRBV19 and TRBJ1-1; weak D call: TRBD1 (5 bases). This CDR3 region has 16 residues. The V end lost 3 bases, the J end lost 0 bases, and 14 bases lay between the germline ends. Germline V CDR1 and CDR2: LNHDA, SQIVND (reference sequence). DNA of the CDR3: TGTGCCAGTAGTATCCCGGGACGGCCTATGAACACTGAAGCTTTCTTT. Residues: CASSIPGRPMNTEAFF.

This rearrangement joins TRBV24-1 to TRBJ2-1; TRBD1 matches 8 bases. Germline V gives CDR1 KGHDR, CDR2 SFDVKD. CDR3 size: 16 residues. Trimming took 4 bases from V and 4 from J; bases not matched to a gene: 8. The CDR3: CATSDIQGDAYNEQFF. As DNA, the CDR3 is TGTGCCACCAGTGACATACAGGGGGACGCGTACAATGAGCAGTTCTTC.

The chain joins TRBV5-4 to TRBJ1-1; tentatively, D is TRBD1 (5 bases). Between the trimmed V and J ends, which lost 2 bases and 5 bases, there was a span of 10 bases. This CDR3 is 13 amino acids long. Germline values: CDR1 SGHNT, CDR2 YYREEE (reference sequence). The CDR3 loop reads CASSLVRETEAFF. CDR3 DNA: TGTGCCAGCAGCTTAGTCAGGGAGACTGAAGCTTTCTTT. Full variable domain (remainder filled in from reference TRBV5-4 and TRBJ1-1): ETGVTQSPTHLIKTRGQQVTLRCSSQSGHNTVSWYQQALGQGPQFIFQYYREEENGRGNFPPRFSGLQFPNYSSELNVNALELDDSALYLCASSLVRETEAFFGQGTRLTVV.